Listed below are T cell receptor beta chains from one sample, sequenced in a study of blood T cells in healthy people across ages. TCRdb recomputed calls from the 5' RACE reads with MiXCR, one row per CDR3 protein. The sample lists about 1.4 million distinct CDR3 sequences, 45% to 70% occurring once. Input material: blood. These receptors were collected from a man younger than 30 in good health. The CDR3 runs from the conserved cysteine through the conserved F or W. Each record gives: J gene, D gene, clone size, V gene, CDR3 DNA, CDR3 protein. The D gene is left open where the match is weak. Rows may omit the clone size; those that give it use once, few, many or a size class.

J: TRBJ1-4; D: .; size: .; V: TRBV6-5; DNA: TGTGCCGTTGGGGCCCCTGGGGCAACTAATGAAAAACTGTTTTTT; CDR3: CAVGAPGATNEKLFF
J: TRBJ1-1; D: .; size: .; V: TRBV12-3/TRBV12-4; DNA: TGTGCCAGCAGTTCCGAGGAGGGGAGGGGGACTGAAGCTTTCTTT; CDR3: CASSSEEGRGTEAFF
J: TRBJ2-3; D: TRBD2; size: .; V: TRBV27; DNA: TGTGCCAGCAGTGTCGGGAGGACATATACGCAGTATTTT; CDR3: CASSVGRTYTQYF
J: TRBJ2-7; D: .; size: .; V: TRBV5-1; DNA: TGCGCCAGCAGCTCCATCCCGGGACGGATAAGCTCCTACGAGCAGTACTTC; CDR3: CASSSIPGRISSYEQYF
J: TRBJ1-2; D: .; size: .; V: TRBV6-5; DNA: TGTGCCAGCAGCGGCCAGGGAATGAACTATGGCTACACCTTC; CDR3: CASSGQGMNYGYTF
J: TRBJ1-4; D: .; size: .; V: TRBV5-1; DNA: TGCGCCAGCAGCTTGGCAGGGGCTGAAAAACTGTTTTTT; CDR3: CASSLAGAEKLFF
J: TRBJ2-3; D: .; size: .; V: TRBV4-2; DNA: TGTGCCAGCAGCCAAGTTGACAGTGTCACAGATACGCAGTATTTT; CDR3: CASSQVDSVTDTQYF
J: TRBJ2-5; D: .; size: .; V: TRBV7-2; DNA: TGTGCCAGCAGCCCTTGGGGCCAAGAGACCCAGTACTTC; CDR3: CASSPWGQETQYF
J: TRBJ2-3; D: .; size: .; V: TRBV20-1; DNA: TGCAGTGCTCCTGTGCGGAACTCAGATACGCAGTATTTT; CDR3: CSAPVRNSDTQYF
J: TRBJ2-5; D: .; size: .; V: TRBV4-1; DNA: TGCGCCAGCAGCCTAATACAAGGGGTGGAGCAGTACTTC; CDR3: CASSLIQGVEQYF
J: TRBJ2-7; D: .; size: few; V: TRBV12-3/TRBV12-4; DNA: TGTGCCAGCAGTTTTAAGGGTCCTATCTACGAGCAGTACTTC; CDR3: CASSFKGPIYEQYF
J: TRBJ1-5; D: .; size: .; V: TRBV15; DNA: TGTGCCACCAGCAGAGTGGACTCCTCTCAGCCCCAGCATTTT; CDR3: CATSRVDSSQPQHF
J: TRBJ2-1; D: TRBD2; size: few; V: TRBV4-1; DNA: TGCGCCAGCAGCGCAGGGACTATTCCAGGCTCCTACAATGAGCAGTTCTTC; CDR3: CASSAGTIPGSYNEQFF
J: TRBJ2-1; D: .; size: few; V: TRBV29-1; DNA: TGCAGCGTTGAAGATGGCGGATACAATGAGCAGTTCTTC; CDR3: CSVEDGGYNEQFF
J: TRBJ1-6; D: .; size: .; V: TRBV27; DNA: TGTGCCAGCAGTTACCTAGGTGACTATAATTCACCCCTCCACTTT; CDR3: CASSYLGDYNSPLHF
J: TRBJ2-3; D: TRBD2; size: .; V: TRBV7-6; DNA: TGTGCCAGCAGCTTACGCGGGGAGAGGGTAGCGGGGGACACAGATACGCAGTATTTT; CDR3: CASSLRGERVAGDTDTQYF
J: TRBJ1-2; D: .; size: .; V: TRBV2; DNA: TGTGCCAGAGGAATGACAGGACAATACTATGGCTACACCTTC; CDR3: CARGMTGQYYGYTF
J: TRBJ1-4; D: .; size: .; V: TRBV29-1; DNA: TGCAGCGTTGAACCGACCGGGAATGGAAAACTGTTTTTT; CDR3: CSVEPTGNGKLFF
J: TRBJ2-3; D: .; size: .; V: TRBV5-6; DNA: TGTGCCAGCAGTGAGTGGAGGGCGGGGATCACAGATACGCAGTATTTT; CDR3: CASSEWRAGITDTQYF
J: TRBJ1-1; D: .; size: .; V: TRBV20-1; DNA: TGCAGTGCTAGAGATCCGGGGGGCACTGAAGCTTTCTTT; CDR3: CSARDPGGTEAFF
J: TRBJ2-7; D: .; size: .; V: TRBV6-5; DNA: TGTGCCAGTACCGGGGAATACCCCTACGAGCAGTACTTC; CDR3: CASTGEYPYEQYF
J: TRBJ2-1; D: .; size: .; V: TRBV19; DNA: TGTGCCAGTAGTACAGGGTCCCCTTCCTACAATGAGCAGTTCTTC; CDR3: CASSTGSPSYNEQFF
J: TRBJ2-7; D: .; size: .; V: TRBV6-1; DNA: TGTGCCAGCAGTGTTCTTCCGGGTCAGACCTACGAGCAGTACTTC; CDR3: CASSVLPGQTYEQYF
J: TRBJ1-2; D: .; size: .; V: TRBV28; DNA: TGTGCCAGCAGCAACCCTGGATATGGCTACACCTTC; CDR3: CASSNPGYGYTF
J: TRBJ2-2; D: TRBD2; size: .; V: TRBV20-1; DNA: TGCAGTGCTAGTCTAGCGGGGGTAACCGGGGAGCTGTTTTTT; CDR3: CSASLAGVTGELFF
J: TRBJ2-1; D: .; size: .; V: TRBV6-2/TRBV6-3; DNA: TGTGCCAGCAGTAGACTCGGAAATGAGCAGTTCTTC; CDR3: CASSRLGNEQFF
J: TRBJ1-1; D: TRBD1; size: .; V: TRBV10-1; DNA: TGCGCCAGCAGTGAGTCTCGACAGGGGAGAACTGAAGCTTTCTTT; CDR3: CASSESRQGRTEAFF
J: TRBJ2-7; D: .; size: .; V: TRBV5-1; DNA: TGCGCCAGCAGCCTCGGACAGCGCCGAACCTACGAGCAGTACTTC; CDR3: CASSLGQRRTYEQYF
J: TRBJ2-1; D: .; size: .; V: TRBV13; DNA: TGTGCCAGCAGCTACATTAGACAGGCTTTAGGCAATGAGCAGTTCTTC; CDR3: CASSYIRQALGNEQFF
J: TRBJ2-3; D: .; size: .; V: TRBV20-1; DNA: TGCAGTGCTAGAGATCCTAATAGTAGCACAGATACGCAGTATTTT; CDR3: CSARDPNSSTDTQYF
J: TRBJ2-1; D: .; size: few; V: TRBV29-1; DNA: TGCAGCGTTGAAAGGGACCCCGGGGATGAGCAGTTCTTC; CDR3: CSVERDPGDEQFF
J: TRBJ2-1; D: TRBD2; size: few; V: TRBV6-1; DNA: TGTGCCAGCACCATAGCGGGAGTCTATGAGCAGTTCTTC; CDR3: CASTIAGVYEQFF
J: TRBJ2-1; D: .; size: many; V: TRBV4-3; DNA: TGCGCCAGCAGCCAAGATCTGGGGAATGAGCAGTTCTTC; CDR3: CASSQDLGNEQFF
J: TRBJ1-2; D: .; size: .; V: TRBV6-5; DNA: TGTGCCAGCAGTTACGACATAGCTAACTATGGCTACACCTTC; CDR3: CASSYDIANYGYTF
J: TRBJ1-5; D: TRBD1; size: .; V: TRBV12-3/TRBV12-4; DNA: TGTGCCAGCAGTTTGACAGGGGTACGACAGCCCCAGCATTTT; CDR3: CASSLTGVRQPQHF
J: TRBJ2-7; D: .; size: few; V: TRBV20-1; DNA: TGCAGTGCTAGAGATCGGGGTTTCTACGAGCAGTACTTC; CDR3: CSARDRGFYEQYF
J: TRBJ2-5; D: .; size: .; V: TRBV20-1; DNA: TGCAGTGCTAAGGACCCCAGGGGAGTACAAGAGACCCAGTACTTC; CDR3: CSAKDPRGVQETQYF
J: TRBJ2-4; D: TRBD2; size: .; V: TRBV4-2; DNA: TGTGCCAGCAGCCAAGAGGGGTCGAATCGTCTAGCGGGGGCCAAAAACATTCAGTACTTC; CDR3: CASSQEGSNRLAGAKNIQYF
J: TRBJ2-3; D: .; size: .; V: TRBV3-1; DNA: TGTGCCAGCAGCCAAGTTTTAGGGGAGGCGGTGGATACGCAGTATTTT; CDR3: CASSQVLGEAVDTQYF
J: TRBJ2-7; D: .; size: .; V: TRBV5-1; DNA: TGCGCCAGCAGCTTGGGTATTAACTGGTCCTACGAGCAGTACTTC; CDR3: CASSLGINWSYEQYF
J: TRBJ2-7; D: .; size: .; V: TRBV4-1; DNA: TGCGCCAGCAGCCAAGTAGGTGTCGTGCAGTACTTC; CDR3: CASSQVGVVQYF